This TCR beta chain was recorded in a study of blood T cell repertoires in COVID-19. Study-wide background: Specimens from acute and convalescent COVID-19 originated in the United States, Italy and Spain.

Living in 25 or so US areas, the participants were between roughly 18 and 90 years of age. Recovered status in Cohort 3 required two negative PCRs, clearance, or symptom resolution. Authors' processing steps: Scientists estimated how many nucleated cells there were by amplifying reference gene primers. Produced via immunoSEQ multiplex PCR; TCRdb's table is partial and in-frame only. For V, J and clone size, that table is used; D and trimming come from the DNA. The profile covers 400,000 or so clones, with around 91% appearing a single time and 1% to 1.3% taken by the ten largest. V trimming: 4 bases; J trimming: 2 bases; junction bases outside the gene matches: 7. The V gene's germline CDR1 is SGHTA and CDR2 FQGNSA. This CDR3 spans 15 amino acids.

This chain uses TRBV7-2 with TRBJ1-2, with 7 bases aligning to TRBD1. Sequenced material: PBMCs or T cells enriched from blood (not recorded which). The receptor comes from a young man who had recovered from COVID-19. The CDR3: CASSWTPTGNYGYTF. The CDR3 nucleotides are TGTGCCAGCAGCTGGACCCCGACAGGGAACTATGGCTACACCTTC.